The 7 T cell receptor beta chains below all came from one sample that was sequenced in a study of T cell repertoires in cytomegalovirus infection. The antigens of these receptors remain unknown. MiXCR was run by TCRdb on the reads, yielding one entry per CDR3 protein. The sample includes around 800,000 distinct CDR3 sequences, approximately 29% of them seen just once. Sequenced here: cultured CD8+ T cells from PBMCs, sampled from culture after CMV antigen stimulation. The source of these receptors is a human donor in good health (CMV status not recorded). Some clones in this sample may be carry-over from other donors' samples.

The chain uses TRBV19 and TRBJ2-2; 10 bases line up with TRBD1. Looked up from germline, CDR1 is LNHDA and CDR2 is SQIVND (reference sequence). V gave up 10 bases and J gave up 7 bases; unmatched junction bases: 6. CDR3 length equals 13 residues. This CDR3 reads CATGTGDGGELFF. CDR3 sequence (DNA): TGTGCCACAGGGACAGGGGATGGCGGGGAGCTGTTTTTT.

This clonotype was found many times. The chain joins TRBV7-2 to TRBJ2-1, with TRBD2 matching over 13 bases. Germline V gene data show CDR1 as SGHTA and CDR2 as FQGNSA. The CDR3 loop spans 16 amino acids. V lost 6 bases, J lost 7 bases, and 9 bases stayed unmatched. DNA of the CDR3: TGTGCCAGCAGGCTCCTACCGGGACTAGCGGGAAATGAGCAGTTCTTC. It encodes CASRLLPGLAGNEQFF.

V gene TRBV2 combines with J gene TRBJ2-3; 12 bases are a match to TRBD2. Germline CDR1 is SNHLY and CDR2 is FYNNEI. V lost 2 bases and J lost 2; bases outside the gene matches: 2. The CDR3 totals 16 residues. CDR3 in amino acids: CASSELAGGTTDTQYF. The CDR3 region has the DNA TGTGCCAGCAGTGAACTAGCGGGGGGGACCACAGATACGCAGTATTTT. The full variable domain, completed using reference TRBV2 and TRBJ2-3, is EPEVTQTPSHQVTQMGQEVILRCVPISNHLYFYWYRQILGQKVEFLVSFYNNEISEKSEIFDDQFSVERPDGSNFTLKIRSTKLEDSAMYFCASSELAGGTTDTQYFGPGTRLTVL.

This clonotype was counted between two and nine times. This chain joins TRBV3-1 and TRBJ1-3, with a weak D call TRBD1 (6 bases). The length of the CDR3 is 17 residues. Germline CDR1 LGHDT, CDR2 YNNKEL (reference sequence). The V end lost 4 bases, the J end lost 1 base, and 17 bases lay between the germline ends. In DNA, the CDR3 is TGTGCCAGCAGCCTATTGAAGGGGGGTCAATCTGGAAACACCATATATTTT. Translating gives CASSLLKGGQSGNTIYF. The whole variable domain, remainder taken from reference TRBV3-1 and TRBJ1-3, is DTAVSQTPKYLVTQMGNDKSIKCEQNLGHDTMYWYKQDSKKFLKIMFSYNNKELIINETVPNRFSPKSPDKAHLNLHINSLELGDSAVYFCASSLLKGGQSGNTIYFGEGSWLTVV.

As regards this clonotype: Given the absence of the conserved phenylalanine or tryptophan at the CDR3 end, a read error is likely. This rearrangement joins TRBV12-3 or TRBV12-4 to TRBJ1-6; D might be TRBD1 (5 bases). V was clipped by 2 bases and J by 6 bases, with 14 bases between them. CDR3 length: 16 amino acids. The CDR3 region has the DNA TGTGCCAGCAGTTTATCGAGTCAGGGACGTAATTCACCCCTCCACATT. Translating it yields CASSLSSQGRNSPLHI.

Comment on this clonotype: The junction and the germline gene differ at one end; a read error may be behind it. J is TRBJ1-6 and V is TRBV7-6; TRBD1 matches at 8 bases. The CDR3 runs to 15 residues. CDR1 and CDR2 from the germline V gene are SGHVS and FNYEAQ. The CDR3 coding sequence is TGTGTCAGCAGCGTCCGCGGGACAGGAAATTCACCCCTCCACTTT. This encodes CVSSVRGTGNSPLHF.

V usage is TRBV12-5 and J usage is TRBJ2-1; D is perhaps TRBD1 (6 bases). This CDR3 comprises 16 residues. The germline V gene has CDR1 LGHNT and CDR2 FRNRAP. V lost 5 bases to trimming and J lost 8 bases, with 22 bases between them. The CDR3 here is CASGSINRVKWDEQFF. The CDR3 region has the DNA TGTGCTAGTGGTAGTATTAACAGGGTGAAGTGGGATGAGCAGTTCTTC. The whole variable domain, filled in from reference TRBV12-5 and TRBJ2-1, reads DARVTQTPRHKVTEMGQEVTMRCQPILGHNTVFWYRQTMMQGLELLAYFRNRAPLDDSGMPKDRFSAEMPDATLATLKIQPSEPRDSAVYFCASGSINRVKWDEQFFGPGTRLTVL.